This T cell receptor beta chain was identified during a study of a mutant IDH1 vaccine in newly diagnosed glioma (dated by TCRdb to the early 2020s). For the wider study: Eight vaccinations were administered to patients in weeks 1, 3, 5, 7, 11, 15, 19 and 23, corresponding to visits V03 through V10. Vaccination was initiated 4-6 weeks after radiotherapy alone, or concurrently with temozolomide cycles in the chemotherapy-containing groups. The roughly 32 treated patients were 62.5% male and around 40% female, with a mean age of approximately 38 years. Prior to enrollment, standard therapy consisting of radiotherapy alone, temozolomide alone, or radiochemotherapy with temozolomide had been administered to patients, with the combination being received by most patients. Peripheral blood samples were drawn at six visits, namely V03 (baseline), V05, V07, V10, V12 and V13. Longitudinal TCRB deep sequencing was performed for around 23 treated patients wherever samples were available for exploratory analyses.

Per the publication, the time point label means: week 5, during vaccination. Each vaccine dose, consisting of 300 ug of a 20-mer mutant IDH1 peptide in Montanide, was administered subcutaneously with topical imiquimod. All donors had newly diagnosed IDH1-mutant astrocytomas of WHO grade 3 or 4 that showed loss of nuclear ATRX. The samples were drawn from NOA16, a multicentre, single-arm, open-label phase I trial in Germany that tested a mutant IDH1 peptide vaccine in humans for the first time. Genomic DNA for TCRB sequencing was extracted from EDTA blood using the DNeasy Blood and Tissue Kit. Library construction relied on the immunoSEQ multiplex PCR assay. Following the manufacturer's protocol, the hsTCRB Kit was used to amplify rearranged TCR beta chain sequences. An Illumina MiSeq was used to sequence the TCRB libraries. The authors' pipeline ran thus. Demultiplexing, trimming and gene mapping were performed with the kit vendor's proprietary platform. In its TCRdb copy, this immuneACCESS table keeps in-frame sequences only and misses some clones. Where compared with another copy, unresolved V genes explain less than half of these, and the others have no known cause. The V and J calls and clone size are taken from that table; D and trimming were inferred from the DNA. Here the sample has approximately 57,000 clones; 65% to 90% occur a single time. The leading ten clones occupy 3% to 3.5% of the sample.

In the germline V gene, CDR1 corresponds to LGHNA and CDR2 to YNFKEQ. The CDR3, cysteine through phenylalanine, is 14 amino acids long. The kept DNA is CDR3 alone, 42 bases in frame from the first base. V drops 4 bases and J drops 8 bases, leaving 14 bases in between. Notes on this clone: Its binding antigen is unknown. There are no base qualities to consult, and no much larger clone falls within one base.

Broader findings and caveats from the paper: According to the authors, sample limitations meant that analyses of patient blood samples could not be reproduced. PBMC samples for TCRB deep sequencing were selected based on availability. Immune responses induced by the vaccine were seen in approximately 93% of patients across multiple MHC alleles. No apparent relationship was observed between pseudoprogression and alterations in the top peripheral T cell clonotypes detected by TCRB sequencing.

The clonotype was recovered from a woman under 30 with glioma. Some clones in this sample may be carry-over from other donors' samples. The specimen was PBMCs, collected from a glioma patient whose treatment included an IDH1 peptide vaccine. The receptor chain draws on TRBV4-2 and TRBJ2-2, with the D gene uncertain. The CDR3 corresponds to CASSLGSLSGELFF. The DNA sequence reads TGTGCCAGCAGCCTCGGAAGCCTCAGTGGGGAGCTGTTTTTT.